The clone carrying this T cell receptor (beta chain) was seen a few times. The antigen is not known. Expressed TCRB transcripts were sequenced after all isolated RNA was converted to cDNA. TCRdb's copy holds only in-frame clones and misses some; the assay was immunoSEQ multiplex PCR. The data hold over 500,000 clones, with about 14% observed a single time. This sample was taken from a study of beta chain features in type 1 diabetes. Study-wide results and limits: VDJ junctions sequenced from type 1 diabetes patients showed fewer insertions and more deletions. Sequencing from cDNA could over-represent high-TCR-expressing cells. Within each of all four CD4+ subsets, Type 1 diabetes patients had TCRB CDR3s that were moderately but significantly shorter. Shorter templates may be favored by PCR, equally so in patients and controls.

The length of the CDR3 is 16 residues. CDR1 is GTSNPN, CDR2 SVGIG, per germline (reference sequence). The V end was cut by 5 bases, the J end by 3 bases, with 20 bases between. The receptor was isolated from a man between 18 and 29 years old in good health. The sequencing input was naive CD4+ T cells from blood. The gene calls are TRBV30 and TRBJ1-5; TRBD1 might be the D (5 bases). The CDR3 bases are TGTGCCTGGGGGGCGCAGGGTTGGTACTACAATCAGCCCCAGCATTTT. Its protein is CAWGAQGWYYNQPQHF. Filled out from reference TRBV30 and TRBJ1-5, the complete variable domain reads SQTIHQWPATLVQPVGSPLSLECTVEGTSNPNLYWYRQAAGRGLQLLFYSVGIGQISSEVPQNLSASRPQDRQFILSSKKLLLSDSGFYLCAWGAQGWYYNQPQHFGDGTRLSIL.